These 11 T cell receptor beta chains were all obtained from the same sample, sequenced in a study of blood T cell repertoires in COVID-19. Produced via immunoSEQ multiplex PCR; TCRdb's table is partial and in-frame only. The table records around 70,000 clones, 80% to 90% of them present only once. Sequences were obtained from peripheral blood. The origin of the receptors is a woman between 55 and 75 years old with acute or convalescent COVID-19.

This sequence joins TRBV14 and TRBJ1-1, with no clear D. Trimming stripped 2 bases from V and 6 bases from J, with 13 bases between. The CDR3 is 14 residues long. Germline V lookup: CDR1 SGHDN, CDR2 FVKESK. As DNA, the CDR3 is TGTGCCAGCAGCCAAACTCGGGTAATCGCTGAAGCTTTCTTT. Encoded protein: CASSQTRVIAEAFF.

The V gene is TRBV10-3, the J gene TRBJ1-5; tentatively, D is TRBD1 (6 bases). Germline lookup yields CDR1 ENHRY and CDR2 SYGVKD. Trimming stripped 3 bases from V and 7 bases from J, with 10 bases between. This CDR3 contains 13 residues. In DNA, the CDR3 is TGTGCCATCAGTGAAACAGGGCGCCAGCCCCAGCATTTT. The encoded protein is CAISETGRQPQHF.

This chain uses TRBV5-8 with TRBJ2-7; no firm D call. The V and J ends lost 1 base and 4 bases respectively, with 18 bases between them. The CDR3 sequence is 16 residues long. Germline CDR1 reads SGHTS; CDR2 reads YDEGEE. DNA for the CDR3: TGTGCCAGCAGCTTGAATTTAGCCCCTACCTGGTACGAGCAGTACGTC. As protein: CASSLNLAPTWYEQYV.

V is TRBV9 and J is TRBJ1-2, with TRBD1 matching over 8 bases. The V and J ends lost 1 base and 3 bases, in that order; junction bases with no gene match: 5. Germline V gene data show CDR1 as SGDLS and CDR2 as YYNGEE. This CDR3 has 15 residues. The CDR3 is CASSVSGGADYGYTF. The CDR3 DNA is TGTGCCAGCAGCGTATCAGGGGGCGCCGACTATGGCTACACCTTC.

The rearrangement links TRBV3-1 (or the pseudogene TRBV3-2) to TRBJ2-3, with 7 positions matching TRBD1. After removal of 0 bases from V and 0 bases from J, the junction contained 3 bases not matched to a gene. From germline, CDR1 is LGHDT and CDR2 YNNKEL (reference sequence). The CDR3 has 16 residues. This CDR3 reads CASSQDRDRSTDTQYF. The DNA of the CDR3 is TGTGCCAGCAGCCAAGACAGGGACAGAAGCACAGATACGCAGTATTTT.

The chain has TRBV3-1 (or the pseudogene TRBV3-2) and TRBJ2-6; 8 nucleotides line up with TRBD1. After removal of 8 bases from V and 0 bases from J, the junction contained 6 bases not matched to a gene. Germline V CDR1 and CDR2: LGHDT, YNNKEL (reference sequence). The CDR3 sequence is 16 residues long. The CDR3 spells CASRRDRNSGANVLTF. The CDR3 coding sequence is TGTGCCAGCCGAAGGGACAGGAACTCTGGGGCCAACGTCCTGACTTTC.

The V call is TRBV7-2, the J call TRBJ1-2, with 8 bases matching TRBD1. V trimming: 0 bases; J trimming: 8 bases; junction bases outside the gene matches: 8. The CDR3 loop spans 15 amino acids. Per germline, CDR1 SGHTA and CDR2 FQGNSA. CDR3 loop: CASSLAQTGVGGYTF. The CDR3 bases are TGTGCCAGCAGCTTAGCCCAGACAGGGGTAGGGGGCTACACCTTC.

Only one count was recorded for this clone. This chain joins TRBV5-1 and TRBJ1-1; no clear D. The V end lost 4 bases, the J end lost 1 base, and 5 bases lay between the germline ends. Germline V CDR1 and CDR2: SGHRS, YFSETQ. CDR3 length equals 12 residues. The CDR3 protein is CASSPGNTEAFF. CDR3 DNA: TGCGCCAGCAGCCCAGGGAACACTGAAGCTTTCTTT.

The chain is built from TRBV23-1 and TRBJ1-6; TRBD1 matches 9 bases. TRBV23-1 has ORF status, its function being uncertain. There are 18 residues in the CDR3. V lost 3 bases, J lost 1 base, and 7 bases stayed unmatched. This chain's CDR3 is CASSHLPGQGSYNSPLHF. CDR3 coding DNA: TGCGCCAGCAGTCACCTCCCGGGACAGGGATCCTATAATTCACCCCTCCACTTT.

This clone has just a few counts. The CDR3 loop is CASDPGQASYEQYV. In DNA form, the CDR3 reads TGTGCCAGCGATCCGGGACAGGCGTCCTACGAGCAGTACGTC. This sequence joins TRBV6-5 and TRBJ2-7; TRBD1 agrees at 8 bases. Trimming took 8 bases from V and 1 from J; bases not matched to a gene: 7. The length of the CDR3 is 14 residues. Germline V gene lookup returns CDR1 MNHEY and CDR2 SVGAGI.

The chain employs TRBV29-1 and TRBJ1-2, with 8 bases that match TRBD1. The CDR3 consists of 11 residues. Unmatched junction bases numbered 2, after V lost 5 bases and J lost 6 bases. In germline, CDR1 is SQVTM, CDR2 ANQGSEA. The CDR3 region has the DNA TGCAGCGTTCAGGGGGCCAATGGCTACACCTTC. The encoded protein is CSVQGANGYTF.